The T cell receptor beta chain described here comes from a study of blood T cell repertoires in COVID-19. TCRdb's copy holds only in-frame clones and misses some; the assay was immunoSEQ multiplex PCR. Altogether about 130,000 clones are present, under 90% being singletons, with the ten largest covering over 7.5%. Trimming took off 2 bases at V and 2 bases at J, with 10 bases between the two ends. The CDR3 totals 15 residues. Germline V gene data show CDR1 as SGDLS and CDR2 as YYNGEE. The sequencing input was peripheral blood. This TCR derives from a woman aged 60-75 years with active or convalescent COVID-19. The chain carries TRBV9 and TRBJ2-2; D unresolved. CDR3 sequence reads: CASSVTQLNTGELFF. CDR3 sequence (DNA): TGTGCCAGCAGCGTGACACAGCTTAACACCGGGGAGCTGTTTTTT. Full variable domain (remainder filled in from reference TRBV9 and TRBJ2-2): DSGVTQTPKHLITATGQRVTLRCSPRSGDLSVYWYQQSLDQGLQFLIQYYNGEERAKGNILERFSAQQFPDLHSELNLSSLELGDSALYFCASSVTQLNTGELFFGEGSRLTVL.